This T cell receptor (beta chain) was obtained from a study of circulating CD8 cells and anti-PD-1 response in melanoma. Worth noting for this clonotype: This clone may be a read error of a much larger clone one base away.

Live CD3+CD8+TCRalphabeta+ cells were sorted into four subsets by PD-1 and/or TIGIT. Each library started from roughly 15 ng of total RNA using the QIAseq Immune Repertoire TCR panel. TCRdb called the reads again in MiXCR, with one record for every CDR3 protein. This repertoire shows about 1,000 distinct CDR3 sequences, around 4.8% found once; its top ten account for about 4.9%. The CDR3 has 17 amino acids. Germline V gene data show CDR1 as MNHEY and CDR2 as SMNVEV (reference sequence). This TCR came from a human donor with melanoma. The specimen comprised CD8+ T cells from PBMCs, sampled at baseline or after one month of anti-PD-1 therapy (not recorded which). The chain employs TRBV27 and TRBJ1-6, with D maybe TRBD1 (5 bases). CDR3 bases: TGTGCCAGCGGTTTACCTTCTCGGGGGAGGCGTAATTCACCCCTCCACTTT. It encodes CASGLPSRGRRNSPLHF.